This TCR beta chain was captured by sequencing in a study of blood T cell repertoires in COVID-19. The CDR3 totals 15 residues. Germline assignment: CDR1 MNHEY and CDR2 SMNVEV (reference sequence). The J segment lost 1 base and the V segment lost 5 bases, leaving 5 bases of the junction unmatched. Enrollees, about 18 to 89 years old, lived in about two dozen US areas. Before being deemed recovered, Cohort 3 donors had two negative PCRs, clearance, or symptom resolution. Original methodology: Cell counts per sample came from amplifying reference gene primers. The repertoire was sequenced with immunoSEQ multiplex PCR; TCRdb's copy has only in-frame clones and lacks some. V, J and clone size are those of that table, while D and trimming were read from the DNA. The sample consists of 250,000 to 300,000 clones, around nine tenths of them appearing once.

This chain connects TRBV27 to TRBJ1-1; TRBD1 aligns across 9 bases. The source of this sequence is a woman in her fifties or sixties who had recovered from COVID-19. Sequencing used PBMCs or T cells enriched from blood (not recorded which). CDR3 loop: CASSAPGQGNTEAFF. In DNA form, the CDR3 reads TGTGCCAGCAGTGCCCCGGGACAGGGGAACACTGAAGCTTTCTTT.